Shown below are 11 T cell receptor beta chains from a single sample sequenced in a study of blood T cells in healthy people across ages. Primers used in a second PCR of about 7 to 12 cycles were a sample-barcoded 5' primer and a J-beta primer mix. TCRdb reprocessed the 5' RACE reads via MiXCR and lists one record per CDR3 protein. This table has about 1.7 million distinct CDR3 sequences, 28% appearing once. The source material was blood. The receptors were sampled from a woman under 40 in good health.

V usage is TRBV25-1 and J usage is TRBJ2-3; TRBD2 agrees at 8 bases. The CDR3 has 14 residues. The J segment lost 0 bases and the V segment lost 6 bases, leaving 2 bases of the junction unmatched. CDR1 is MGHDK, CDR2 SYGVNS, per germline. CDR3 loop: CASRERGSTDTQYF. CDR3 nucleotides: TGTGCCAGCAGGGAGCGGGGGAGCACAGATACGCAGTATTTT.

This chain links TRBV2 with TRBJ2-3; the match to TRBD2 covers 7 bases. The CDR3 consists of 16 residues. After removal of 0 bases from V and 2 bases from J, the junction contained 5 bases not matched to a gene. The germline V gene encodes CDR1 SNHLY and CDR2 FYNNEI. The CDR3: CASSEAPGGITDTQYF. The CDR3 region has the DNA TGTGCCAGCAGTGAAGCGCCGGGAGGTATCACAGATACGCAGTATTTT.

This rearrangement joins TRBV2 to TRBJ1-2, with a weak D call TRBD1 (5 bases). The V and J ends lost 5 bases and 2 bases respectively, with 18 bases between them. Germline V gives CDR1 SNHLY, CDR2 FYNNEI. This CDR3 is 16 amino acids long. The CDR3 here is CASSPRGQGLNYGYTF. The DNA of the CDR3 is TGTGCCAGCAGTCCTCGGGGCCAGGGTCTCAACTATGGCTACACCTTC.

This clonotype has a count of ten or more. V is TRBV4-2 and J is TRBJ2-7; D possibly matches TRBD1 or TRBD2 (5 bases each). CDR3 length: 15 amino acids. The V gene's germline CDR1 is LGHNA and CDR2 YNFKEQ. V gave up 2 bases and J gave up 2 bases, with 13 bases separating them. The CDR3 is CASSQLGPPTYEQYF. In DNA form, the CDR3 reads TGTGCCAGCAGCCAACTGGGACCTCCAACCTACGAGCAGTACTTC.

This chain uses TRBV27 with TRBJ2-5; 7 bases map to TRBD1. J was trimmed by 11 bases and V by 5 bases; bases with no gene match: 20. Germline values: CDR1 MNHEY, CDR2 SMNVEV (reference sequence). This CDR3 has 16 amino acids. DNA of the CDR3: TGTGCCAGCAGTCCTTGGGACAGATTGAACTACAATGAGCAGTACTTC. Translated: CASSPWDRLNYNEQYF.

The chain employs TRBV7-2 and TRBJ1-2, with 8 bases lining up with TRBD1. The CDR3 spans 16 residues. CDR1 and CDR2 from the germline V gene are SGHTA and FQGNSA. V trimming: 0 bases; J trimming: 6 bases; junction bases outside the gene matches: 9. CDR3 DNA: TGTGCCAGCAGCTTAGCCCTTGGCAGGGGGCAGGATGGCTACACCTTC. Its translation is CASSLALGRGQDGYTF.

CDR3 in DNA: TGTGCCAGCTCACCACGGGGACTAGCTAATATGGGGCAGCAGTTCTTC. Its translation: CASSPRGLANMGQQFF. The chain carries TRBV18 and TRBJ2-1, with 9 bases matching TRBD2. Germline V gene lookup returns CDR1 KGHSH and CDR2 LQKENI. This CDR3 region has 16 residues. The V and J ends lost 1 base and 11 bases, in that order; junction bases with no gene match: 12.

The V and J genes are TRBV6-6 and TRBJ1-2, with TRBD1 identical over 7 bases. Germline assignment: CDR1 MNHNY and CDR2 SVGAGI (reference sequence). The CDR3 is made up of 13 amino acids. The J segment lost 8 bases and the V segment lost 5 bases, leaving 8 bases of the junction unmatched. CDR3 bases: TGTGCCAGCAGTCCCGACAGGGCCGTCGGCTACACCTTC. Translating gives CASSPDRAVGYTF.

The V call is TRBV29-1, the J call TRBJ2-5; 8 nucleotides line up with TRBD2. After removal of 4 bases from V and 8 bases from J, the junction contained 12 bases not matched to a gene. The CDR3 contains 14 residues. Germline CDR1 is SQVTM and CDR2 is ANQGSEA. Here the CDR3 reads CSVGLLAVKGTQYF. In DNA form, the CDR3 reads TGCAGCGTTGGGTTACTAGCGGTAAAGGGAACCCAGTACTTC.

This clonotype was found a few times. This chain connects TRBV5-1 to TRBJ1-2; tentatively, D is TRBD1 (5 bases). In germline, CDR1 is SGHRS, CDR2 YFSETQ. There are 16 residues in the CDR3. V was clipped by 0 bases and J by 7 bases, with 19 bases between them. The CDR3 here is CASSLEVWDGKSGYTF. The CDR3 DNA reads as TGCGCCAGCAGCTTGGAGGTTTGGGACGGGAAATCTGGCTACACCTTC.

This clonotype was observed many times. J is TRBJ2-3 and V is TRBV24-1; the match to TRBD2 covers 9 bases. The junction had 17 bases not matched to a gene; V was cut back by 4 bases and J by 13 bases. This CDR3 spans 16 amino acids. The V gene's germline CDR1 is KGHDR and CDR2 SFDVKD. The CDR3 here is CATSESGRCNMVGEYF. CDR3 nucleotides: TGTGCCACCAGTGAGAGCGGGAGGTGTAACATGGTCGGGGAGTATTTT.